Listed here are 20 T cell receptor beta chains from one sample, sequenced in a study of regulatory T cells in long-lasting Graves disease (dated by TCRdb to the early 2020s). The method was multiplex PCR. For sequencing, an Illumina HiSeq 4000 was employed. TCR beta libraries were built with iRepertoire HTBI primers and Arm-PCR amplification of CDR3 regions. TCRdb trimmed public reads at Q25 via fastp, called clones via MiXCR and kept in-frame beta chains. CDR3 protein duplicates are merged, each entry listing the most common genes and DNA. The table for this sample lists roughly 360,000 distinct CDR3 sequences; roughly 12% of them were counted only once. Of the sample, approximately 17% is held by the ten largest clones. The time point label of this sample denotes: newly diagnosed GD, antithyroid drugs for less than 3 months. For both TCR sequencing and RNA sequencing, RNA was extracted from PBMCs in TRIzol.

These sequences were also reported in another study, on T cells in Graves' hyperthyroidism and ophthalmopathy.

This sample comprised peripheral blood mononuclear cells (PBMCs), obtained at new diagnosis, from a patient treated with antithyroid drugs. The receptors come from a woman in her late teens or twenties with Graves disease. Donor details come from another sample of the same person, matched by shared clones.

V gene TRBV7-2 combines with J gene TRBJ2-7; D may match TRBD1 or TRBD2 (5 bases each). CDR3 length equals 15 residues. Looked up from germline, CDR1 is SGHTA and CDR2 is FQGNSA. V dropped 6 bases and J dropped 3 bases, with 18 bases sitting between them. CDR3: CASRPSWVGVYEQYF. CDR3 bases: TGTGCCAGCAGGCCCTCTTGGGTGGGGGTCTACGAGCAGTACTTC.

This chain joins TRBV6-2 or TRBV6-3 and TRBJ2-5; D is possibly TRBD1 (5 bases). Germline V gene sequence: CDR1 MNHEY, CDR2 SVGEGT. V lost 2 bases and J lost 5, with 6 bases in between. The CDR3 length is 12 residues. This CDR3 reads CASSYGAETQYF. The CDR3 DNA follows: TGTGCCAGCAGTTACGGGGCCGAGACCCAGTACTTC.

This clonotype was observed at least ten times. The rearrangement links TRBV5-8 to TRBJ1-2; D uncertain. The germline V gene has CDR1 SGHTS and CDR2 YDEGEE. V gave up 1 base and J gave up 2 bases, with 9 bases separating them. There are 14 residues in the CDR3. Here the CDR3 reads CASSLSAGNYGYTF. The CDR3 bases are TGTGCCAGCAGCTTGTCGGCAGGAAACTATGGCTACACCTTC.

As to this clonotype: Being one base from a much bigger clone, this may be a read error. The chain employs TRBV12-3 or TRBV12-4 and TRBJ2-5; D call uncertain. The CDR3 is 12 amino acids. The CDR3 region is CASTPSEETRYF. The CDR3 nucleotides read TGTGCCAGCACCCCATCCGAGGAGACCCGGTACTTC.

In this sample, this clonotype turned up a few times. The rearrangement joins TRBV10-1 to TRBJ1-1; possible D gene TRBD1, 6 bases. V was cut by 5 bases and J by 0 bases, with 13 bases left in between. Looked up from germline, CDR1 is WNHNN and CDR2 is SYGVQD (reference sequence). The CDR3 runs to 15 residues. The CDR3 region is CASSPYRVVNTEAFF. CDR3 sequence (DNA): TGCGCCAGCAGTCCGTACAGGGTTGTGAACACTGAAGCTTTCTTT.

There are many counts of this clonotype. This rearrangement joins TRBV6-5 to TRBJ1-5; D gene ambiguous. Germline V lookup: CDR1 MNHEY, CDR2 SVGAGI. V was pared by 2 bases and J by 2 bases, with 13 bases between. This CDR3 is 16 amino acids long. This CDR3 is CASSYSPPGGNQPQHF. CDR3 nucleotides: TGTGCCAGCAGTTACAGCCCCCCGGGTGGCAATCAGCCCCAGCATTTT.

With regard to this clonotype: This may arise from a read error, as a much more abundant clone is one base away. The chain employs TRBV5-1 and TRBJ2-1, with a weak D call TRBD2 (5 bases). The ends were cut back, 4 bases at V and 0 bases at J, with 11 bases in the middle. The CDR3 is made up of 15 amino acids. Germline V gives CDR1 SGHRS, CDR2 YFSETQ. CDR3 sequence: CASSALEGSYNEQFF. CDR3 bases: TGCGCCAGCAGCGCCCTCGAGGGCTCCTACAATGAGCAGTTCTTC.

This clonotype was observed many times. The chain combines TRBV10-3 with TRBJ1-1; TRBD1 matches 8 bases. The V gene's germline CDR1 is ENHRY and CDR2 SYGVKD. J gave up 1 base and V 5 bases, and 3 bases lay outside the gene matches. The CDR3 consists of 14 residues. The CDR3 nucleotides read TGTGCCATCAGTCCAGGGGGCCGGAACACTGAAGCTTTCTTT. Its translation: CAISPGGRNTEAFF.

This clonotype appeared many times. This chain connects TRBV7-6 to TRBJ2-5; D is undetermined. The CDR3 spans 15 residues. V gave up 2 bases and J gave up 2 bases, with 12 bases separating them. Looked up from germline, CDR1 is SGHVS and CDR2 is FNYEAQ. The CDR3 region has the DNA TGTGCCAGCAGCTTACAAATATCGGGTCAAGAGACCCAGTACTTC. It is translated as CASSLQISGQETQYF.

This clonotype has ten or more counts. The J gene is TRBJ2-3, the V gene TRBV2; 7 nucleotides line up with TRBD1. In germline, CDR1 is SNHLY, CDR2 FYNNEI. V shed 4 bases and J 7 bases; nucleotides not matched to a gene: 8. The CDR3 is made up of 14 amino acids. The CDR3 region is CASSAFDRDHTQYF. The CDR3 region has the DNA TGTGCCAGCAGTGCATTTGACAGGGATCATACGCAGTATTTT.

This clonotype has a handful of counts. The chain has TRBV2 and TRBJ1-1; the match to TRBD1 covers 8 bases. The CDR3 sequence is 17 residues long. Germline assignment: CDR1 SNHLY and CDR2 FYNNEI. V dropped 4 bases and J dropped 0; count of bases not matched to a gene: 10. CDR3 region: CASSVGGGTGVNTEAFF. As DNA, the CDR3 is TGTGCCAGCAGTGTGGGAGGGGGGACAGGCGTGAACACTGAAGCTTTCTTT.

This clonotype came up many times. This rearrangement joins TRBV27 to TRBJ2-7, with no clear D. The CDR3 is 13 amino acids. Trimming stripped 8 bases from V and 0 bases from J, with 11 bases between. The germline V gene encodes CDR1 MNHEY and CDR2 SMNVEV (reference sequence). The CDR3 loop reads CASRPTNSYEQYV. In DNA form, the CDR3 reads TGTGCCAGCCGGCCGACAAACTCCTACGAGCAGTACGTC.

The gene calls are TRBV15 and TRBJ1-2; perhaps TRBD1 as D (6 bases). This CDR3 has 15 residues. Germline V gene sequence: CDR1 LNHNV, CDR2 YYDKDF (reference sequence). Between the trimmed V and J ends, which lost 1 base and 4 bases, there was a span of 13 bases. The chain's CDR3 is CATSRGGQGGYGYTF. CDR3 nucleotides: TGTGCCACCAGCAGAGGGGGGCAGGGTGGCTATGGCTACACCTTC.

This clonotype was detected ten times or more. The genes are TRBV12-3 or TRBV12-4 and TRBJ2-7; possibly TRBD2 for D (5 bases). The CDR3 sequence is 14 residues long. V dropped 5 bases and J dropped 5 bases, with 16 bases sitting between them. CDR3 region: CASSTARELDEQYV. Written as DNA, the CDR3 is TGTGCCAGCAGTACCGCGAGGGAATTGGACGAGCAGTACGTC.

This clonotype was detected many times. V and J are TRBV12-3 or TRBV12-4 and TRBJ2-7, with TRBD1 matching 9 bases. Germline trimming cut 6 bases from V and 1 base from J; bases unmatched to any gene: 7. This CDR3 comprises 15 residues. CDR3 region: CASSLAGTGSYEQYF. The CDR3 bases are TGTGCCAGCAGCCTGGCCGGGACAGGGTCCTACGAGCAGTACTTC.

This clonotype has ten or more counts. V usage is TRBV28 and J usage is TRBJ2-7; tentative D call: TRBD1 (5 bases). V shed 6 bases and J shed 3 bases, with 18 bases lying between them. From germline, CDR1 is MDHEN and CDR2 SYDVKM. The CDR3 consists of 15 residues. In DNA, the CDR3 is TGTGCCAGCAGCCAAACCGACAGATACCACTACGAGCAGTACTTC. This codes for CASSQTDRYHYEQYF.

There are many counts of this clonotype. The chain couples TRBV20-1 to TRBJ1-4; no clear D gene. From germline, CDR1 is DFQATT and CDR2 SNEGSKA (reference sequence). Between the trimmed V and J ends, which lost 0 bases and 7 bases, there was a span of 12 bases. The CDR3 is 14 residues long. The CDR3 coding sequence is TGCAGTGCTAGAGATCTAGGAGGTAGTGAAAAACTGTTTTTT. This sequence encodes CSARDLGGSEKLFF.

The rearrangement links TRBV4-3 to TRBJ2-5, with TRBD1 matching over 7 bases. The CDR3 consists of 14 residues. Germline CDR1 LGHNA, CDR2 YSLEER. Germline trimming cut 0 bases from V and 3 bases from J; bases unmatched to any gene: 1. The CDR3 loop reads CASSQEQGKETQYF. CDR3 sequence (DNA): TGCGCCAGCAGCCAAGAACAGGGGAAAGAGACCCAGTACTTC.

As to this clonotype: Compared with germline, one end of the junction differs, possibly owing to a read error. The chain employs TRBV28 and TRBJ2-5; maybe TRBD2 (6 bases). The CDR3 totals 18 residues. Germline assignment: CDR1 MDHEN and CDR2 SYDVKM. DNA of the CDR3: TGTGCCAGCAGTCTAACCCCCGGGACTCTGAGATTACAAGAGTCCCAGTACTTC. Translation: CASSLTPGTLRLQESQYF.

This clonotype was observed many times. The chain joins TRBV20-1 to TRBJ2-4; 7 nucleotides match TRBD1. Looked up from germline, CDR1 is DFQATT and CDR2 is SNEGSKA (reference sequence). Trimming took 0 bases from V and 0 from J; bases not matched to a gene: 5. The CDR3 runs to 16 residues. The CDR3 protein is CSARDQGTEAKNIQYF. The CDR3 nucleotides are TGCAGTGCTAGAGATCAGGGGACAGAAGCCAAAAACATTCAGTACTTC.